A single sample is the source of the 7 T cell receptor beta chains below, sequenced in a study of blood T cell repertoires in COVID-19. Repertoires were generated with immunoSEQ multiplex PCR, while TCRdb's copy carries only in-frame clones and drops some. The sample has roughly 150,000 clones, around four fifths seen once. Sequenced input: peripheral blood. These receptors all come from a woman aged 80 or over with COVID-19, enrolled during active disease.

The genes are TRBV2 and TRBJ1-2; tentative D call: TRBD1 (5 bases). V lost 8 bases and J lost 6, with 16 bases in between. Germline-derived CDR1 and CDR2 are SNHLY and FYNNEI. The CDR3 has 13 residues. The CDR3 DNA is TGTGCCAGCTCGGCCGGCAGGGCCGATGGCTACACCTTC. Translation: CASSAGRADGYTF.

J is TRBJ1-6 and V is TRBV6-6; D is unclear. Trimming took 8 bases from V and 10 from J, leaving 21 bases between them. This CDR3 region has 15 residues. Germline V lookup: CDR1 MNHNY, CDR2 SVGAGI (reference sequence). Written as DNA, the CDR3 is TGTGCCAGCCAACCCCTAGACGTAATGAACTCACCCCTCCACTTT. As protein: CASQPLDVMNSPLHF.

Only one count was recorded for this clone. J is TRBJ1-5 and V is TRBV28; TRBD1 agrees at 8 bases. J was trimmed by 7 bases and V by 3 bases; bases with no gene match: 5. The CDR3 contains 14 residues. Per the germline V gene, CDR1 is MDHEN and CDR2 is SYDVKM. The CDR3: CASSFSGGWQPQHF. CDR3 sequence (DNA): TGTGCCAGCAGTTTTTCAGGGGGCTGGCAGCCCCAGCATTTT.

This clone was counted a single time. This chain uses TRBV5-1 with TRBJ1-6, with D possibly TRBD1 on 6 matching bases. CDR3 length: 15 residues. The V end lost 0 bases, the J end lost 14 bases, and 18 bases lay between the germline ends. Looked up from germline, CDR1 is SGHRS and CDR2 is YFSETQ. CDR3 sequence reads: CASSLAGSAEGALHF. The CDR3 DNA is TGCGCCAGCAGCTTGGCCGGCAGCGCTGAGGGGGCCCTCCACTTT.

CDR3 bases: TGTGCCAGTAAGACAGGGGCCATGAACACTGAAGCTTTCTTT. It specifies CASKTGAMNTEAFF. This chain uses TRBV2 with TRBJ1-1; 8 bases are shared with TRBD1. The V gene's germline CDR1 is SNHLY and CDR2 FYNNEI. The trim removed 9 bases at V and 0 bases at J, leaving 6 bases unmatched. CDR3 length: 14 residues.

V and J are TRBV10-1 and TRBJ2-1; D unresolved. V lost 0 bases, J lost 3 bases, and 9 bases lay in between. The CDR3 is 15 amino acids. Germline V CDR1 and CDR2: WNHNN, SYGVQD (reference sequence). The CDR3 spells CASSESLFSYNEQFF. CDR3 sequence (DNA): TGCGCCAGCAGTGAGTCGCTTTTTAGCTACAATGAGCAGTTCTTC.

The genes are TRBV12-2 and TRBJ1-2; TRBD1, the table's D call, lacks a check against the DNA. TRBV12-2 is designated a pseudogene. The CDR3 loop spans 15 amino acids. The CDR3 DNA follows: TGTGCAAGTCGCTCCCCTCCCACAGGGGGCAATGGCTACACCTTC. Its protein is CASRSPPTGGNGYTF.